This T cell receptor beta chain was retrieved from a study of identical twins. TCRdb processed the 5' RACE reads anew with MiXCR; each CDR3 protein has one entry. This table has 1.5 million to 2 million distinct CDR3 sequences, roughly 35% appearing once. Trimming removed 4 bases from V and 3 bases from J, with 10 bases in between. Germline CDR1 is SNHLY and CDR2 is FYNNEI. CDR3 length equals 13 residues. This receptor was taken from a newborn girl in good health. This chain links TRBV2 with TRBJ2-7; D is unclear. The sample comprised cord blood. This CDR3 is CASSGEQRYEQYF. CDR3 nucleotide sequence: TGTGCCAGCAGTGGGGAACAGCGCTACGAGCAGTACTTC. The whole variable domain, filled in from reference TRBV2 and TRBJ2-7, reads EPEVTQTPSHQVTQMGQEVILRCVPISNHLYFYWYRQILGQKVEFLVSFYNNEISEKSEIFDDQFSVERPDGSNFTLKIRSTKLEDSAMYFCASSGEQRYEQYFGPGTRLTVT.